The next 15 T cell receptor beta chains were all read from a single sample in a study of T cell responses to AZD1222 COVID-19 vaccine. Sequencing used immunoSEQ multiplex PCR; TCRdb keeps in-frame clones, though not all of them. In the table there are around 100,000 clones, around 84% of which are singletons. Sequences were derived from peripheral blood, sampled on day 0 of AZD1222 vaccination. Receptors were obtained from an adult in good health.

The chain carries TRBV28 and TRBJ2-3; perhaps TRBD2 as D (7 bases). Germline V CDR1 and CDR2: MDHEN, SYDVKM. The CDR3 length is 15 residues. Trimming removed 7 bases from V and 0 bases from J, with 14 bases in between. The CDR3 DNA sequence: TGTGCCAGCACCTCACGGGGGGCGAGCACAGATACGCAGTATTTT. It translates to CASTSRGASTDTQYF.

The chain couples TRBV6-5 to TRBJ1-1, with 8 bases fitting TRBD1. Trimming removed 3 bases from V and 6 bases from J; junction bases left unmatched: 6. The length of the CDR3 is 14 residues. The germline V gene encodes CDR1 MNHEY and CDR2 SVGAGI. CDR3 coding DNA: TGTGCCAGCAGTTATGATAGGACAGGGCCTGAAGCTTTCTTT. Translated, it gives CASSYDRTGPEAFF.

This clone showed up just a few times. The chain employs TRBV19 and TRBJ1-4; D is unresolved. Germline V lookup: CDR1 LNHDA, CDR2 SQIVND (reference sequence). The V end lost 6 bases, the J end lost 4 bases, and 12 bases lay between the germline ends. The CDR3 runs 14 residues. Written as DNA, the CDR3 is TGTGCCAGTAGGGGCGGGCAGAATAATGAAAAACTGTTTTTT. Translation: CASRGGQNNEKLFF.

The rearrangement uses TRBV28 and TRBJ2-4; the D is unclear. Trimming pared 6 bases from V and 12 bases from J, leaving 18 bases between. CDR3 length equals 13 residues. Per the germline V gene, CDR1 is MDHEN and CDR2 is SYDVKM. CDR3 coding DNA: TGTGCCAGCAGCTTAGGACGGCCCGGAGATCAGTACTTC. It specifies CASSLGRPGDQYF.

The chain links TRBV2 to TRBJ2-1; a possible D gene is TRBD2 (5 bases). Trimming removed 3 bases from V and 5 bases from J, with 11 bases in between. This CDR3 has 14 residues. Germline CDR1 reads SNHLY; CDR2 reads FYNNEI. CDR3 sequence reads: CASSDWRPDNEQFF. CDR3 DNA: TGTGCCAGCAGTGACTGGAGGCCGGACAATGAGCAGTTCTTC.

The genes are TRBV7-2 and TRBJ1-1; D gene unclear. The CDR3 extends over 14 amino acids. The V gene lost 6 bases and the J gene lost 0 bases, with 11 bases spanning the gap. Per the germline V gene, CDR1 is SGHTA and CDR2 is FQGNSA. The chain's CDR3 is CASSSQPLNTEAFF. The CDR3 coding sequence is TGTGCCAGCAGTAGCCAACCCTTGAACACTGAAGCTTTCTTT.

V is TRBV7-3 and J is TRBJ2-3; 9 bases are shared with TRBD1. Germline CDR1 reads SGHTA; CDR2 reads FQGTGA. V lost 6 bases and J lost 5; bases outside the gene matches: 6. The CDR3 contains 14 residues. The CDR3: CASSRDRVEDTQYF. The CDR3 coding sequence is TGTGCCAGCAGTCGGGACAGGGTAGAAGATACGCAGTATTTT.

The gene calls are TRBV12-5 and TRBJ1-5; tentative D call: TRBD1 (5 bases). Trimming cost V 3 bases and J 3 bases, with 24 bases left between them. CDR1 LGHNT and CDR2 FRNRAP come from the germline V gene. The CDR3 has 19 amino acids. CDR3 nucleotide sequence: TGTGCTAGTGGTTTAGAAAGGGTAATAGACAGCCAATTCAATCAGCCCCAGCATTTT. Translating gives CASGLERVIDSQFNQPQHF.

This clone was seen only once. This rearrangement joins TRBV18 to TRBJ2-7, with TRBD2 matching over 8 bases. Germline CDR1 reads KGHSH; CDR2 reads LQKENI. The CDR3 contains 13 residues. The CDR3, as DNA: TGTGCTACGTCCGGGGGGGCCTCCTACGAGCAGTACTTC. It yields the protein CATSGGASYEQYF.

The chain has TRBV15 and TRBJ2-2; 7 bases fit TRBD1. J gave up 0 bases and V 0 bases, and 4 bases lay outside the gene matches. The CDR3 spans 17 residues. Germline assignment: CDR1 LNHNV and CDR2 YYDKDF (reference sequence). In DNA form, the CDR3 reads TGTGCCACCAGCAGAGAGGGACAGTTAACGAACACCGGGGAGCTGTTTTTT. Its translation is CATSREGQLTNTGELFF.

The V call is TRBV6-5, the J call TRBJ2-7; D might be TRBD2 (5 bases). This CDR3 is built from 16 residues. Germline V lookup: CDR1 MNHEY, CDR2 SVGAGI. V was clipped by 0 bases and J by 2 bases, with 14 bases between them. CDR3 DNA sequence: TGTGCCAGCAGTTACTCGACTACTGGTAGGCCCTACGAGCAGTACTTC. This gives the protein CASSYSTTGRPYEQYF.

The CDR3 reads CASSWTGGMGNEQFF. The DNA for the CDR3 is TGTGCCAGCAGTTGGACAGGGGGCATGGGGAATGAGCAGTTCTTC. The chain links TRBV28 to TRBJ2-1, with 11 bases identical to TRBD1. This CDR3 is 15 amino acids long. Germline V gene sequence: CDR1 MDHEN, CDR2 SYDVKM. Losses at the gene ends were 4 bases for V and 7 bases for J; bases not matched to a gene: 6.

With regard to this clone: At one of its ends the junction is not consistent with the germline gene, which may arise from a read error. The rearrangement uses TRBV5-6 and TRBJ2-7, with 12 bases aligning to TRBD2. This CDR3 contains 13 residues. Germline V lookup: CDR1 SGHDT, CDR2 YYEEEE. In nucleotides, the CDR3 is TGTGCCAGCAGCTTGTCGACTAGCGGGAGAAGTTTTTTC. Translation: CASSLSTSGRSFF.

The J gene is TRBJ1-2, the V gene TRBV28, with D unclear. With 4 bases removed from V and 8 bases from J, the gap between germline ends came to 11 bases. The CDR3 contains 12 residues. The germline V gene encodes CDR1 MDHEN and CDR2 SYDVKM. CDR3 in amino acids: CASSSGPGGYTF. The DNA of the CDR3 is TGTGCCAGCAGTTCCGGACCGGGGGGCTACACCTTC.

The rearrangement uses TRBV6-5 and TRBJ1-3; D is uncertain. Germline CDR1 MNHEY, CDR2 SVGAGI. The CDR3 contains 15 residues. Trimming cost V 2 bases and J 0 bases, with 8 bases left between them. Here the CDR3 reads CASSYGESSGNTIYF. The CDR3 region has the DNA TGTGCCAGCAGTTACGGAGAGAGCTCTGGAAACACCATATATTTT.